The clone carrying this TCR beta chain was observed at least ten times. The target antigen is unknown. The data derive from a study of CD8 T cells in ankylosing spondylitis. Study-level results: There was a TCR beta motif, made of eight highly homologous variants, that appeared characteristic of ankylosing spondylitis blood. Several of the motif variants were reported before in synovial fluid and blood from reactive arthritis.

Scientists made TCR beta libraries using quantitative 5'-RACE with molecular barcodes. Each CDR3 protein is one row after TCRdb ran MiXCR on the 5' RACE reads. The sample shows 150,000 to 200,000 distinct CDR3 sequences, approximately 32% of them seen only once. The trim removed 2 bases at V and 6 bases at J, leaving 10 bases unmatched. CDR3 length: 16 residues. CDR1 and CDR2 (germline): SGHTA, FQGTGA. The origin of this receptor is a male donor with ankylosing spondylitis. Sequencing was performed on synovial fluid, either unsorted or a sorted T cell fraction (not recorded which). The genes are TRBV7-3 and TRBJ2-3, with 8 bases fitting TRBD2. In nucleotides, the CDR3 is TGTGCCAGCAGCTTACCGGGGGGGGGTCGGGAGGATACGCAGTATTTT. This codes for CASSLPGGGREDTQYF.